These 28 T cell receptor beta chains share one sample of origin, sequenced in a study of blood T cell repertoires in COVID-19. Only in-frame clones appear in the TCRdb table, and some are missing; sequencing was by immunoSEQ multiplex PCR. The profile shows roughly 110,000 clones, about 80% of them singletons. The specimen sequenced was peripheral blood. All receptors come from a man aged 70 or older with acute or convalescent COVID-19.

The CDR3 nucleotides read TGTGCCAGCAGCCCGGCAGGGATGGATCCCTACGAGCAGTACTTC. The encoded protein is CASSPAGMDPYEQYF. This chain connects TRBV6-2 or TRBV6-3 to TRBJ2-7; D may be TRBD1 (5 bases). CDR3 length: 15 residues. The germline V gene has CDR1 MNHEY and CDR2 SVGEGT. The V end lost 6 bases, the J end lost 2 bases, and 17 bases lay between the germline ends.

The CDR3, as DNA: TGCAGCGTCGGTCTGGACATTACGCAGTATTTT. Residues: CSVGLDITQYF. The rearrangement joins TRBV29-1 to TRBJ2-3; tentatively, D is TRBD1 (5 bases). CDR1 and CDR2 from the germline V gene are SQVTM and ANQGSEA. This CDR3 is 11 amino acids long. The germline V and J ends were trimmed by 6 bases and 8 bases, with 12 bases remaining between them.

V gene TRBV5-4 combines with J gene TRBJ2-3; 9 bases map to TRBD1. CDR1 is SGHNT, CDR2 YYREEE, per germline (reference sequence). There are 14 residues in the CDR3. J lost 4 bases, V lost 2 bases, and 2 bases had no gene match. The CDR3 is CASSLQGAADTQYF. The CDR3, as DNA: TGTGCCAGCAGCTTACAGGGGGCCGCAGATACGCAGTATTTT.

The V and J genes are TRBV7-9 and TRBJ2-2; D remains unclear. This CDR3 has 12 residues. The germline V gene encodes CDR1 SEHNR and CDR2 FQNEAQ (reference sequence). Trimming took off 5 bases at V and 3 bases at J, with 4 bases between the two ends. The CDR3 is CASSPYTGELFF. The CDR3 DNA follows: TGTGCCAGCAGCCCATACACCGGGGAGCTGTTTTTT. Filled out from reference TRBV7-9 and TRBJ2-2, the complete variable domain reads DTGVSQNPRHKITKRGQNVTFRCDPISEHNRLYWYRQTLGQGPEFLTYFQNEAQLEKSRLLSDRFSAERPKGSFSTLEIQRTEQGDSAMYLCASSPYTGELFFGEGSRLTVL.

A single count supports this clone. V and J are TRBV4-1 and TRBJ1-5; 9 nucleotides line up with TRBD1. The germline V gene has CDR1 MGHRA and CDR2 YSYEKL. The CDR3 has 17 residues. The V and J ends lost 3 bases and 3 bases, in that order; junction bases with no gene match: 9. CDR3 loop: CASSQGLRTGVNQPQHF. The CDR3 bases are TGCGCCAGCAGCCAGGGTCTCCGGACAGGGGTCAATCAGCCCCAGCATTTT.

This clone showed up just a few times. V gene TRBV19 combines with J gene TRBJ1-6; no clear D. CDR1 is LNHDA, CDR2 SQIVND, per germline (reference sequence). The CDR3 has 14 residues. V lost 0 bases to trimming and J lost 10 bases, with 10 bases between them. As DNA, the CDR3 is TGTGCCAGTAGTATAGAGCCGGGAATGTCACCCCTCCACTTT. Translation gives CASSIEPGMSPLHF.

The V and J genes are TRBV25-1 and TRBJ1-5; TRBD1 aligns across 9 bases. CDR3 length: 14 residues. After removal of 7 bases from V and 4 bases from J, the junction contained 5 bases not matched to a gene. The germline V gene has CDR1 MGHDK and CDR2 SYGVNS. As DNA, the CDR3 is TGTGCCAGCAAGGGGACAGGGCCTAATCAGCCCCAGCATTTT. This gives the protein CASKGTGPNQPQHF.

This chain joins TRBV7-9 and TRBJ2-1; TRBD1 is a possible D gene (6 bases). The CDR3 sequence is 14 residues long. V was trimmed by 5 bases and J by 7 bases, leaving 15 bases between them. Germline V lookup: CDR1 SEHNR, CDR2 FQNEAQ (reference sequence). The chain's CDR3 is CASSPQGFRNEQFF. The CDR3 DNA reads TGTGCCAGCAGCCCACAGGGATTCCGGAATGAGCAGTTCTTC.

This chain uses TRBV19 with TRBJ1-4; 7 nucleotides line up with TRBD1. Germline V gene lookup returns CDR1 LNHDA and CDR2 SQIVND (reference sequence). This CDR3 is built from 15 residues. The junction had 5 bases not matched to a gene; V was cut back by 6 bases and J by 1 base. The CDR3 loop is CASSLQGITNEKLFF. In DNA, the CDR3 is TGTGCCAGTAGCTTACAGGGGATAACTAATGAAAAACTGTTTTTT.

V usage is TRBV7-6 and J usage is TRBJ1-3; D not certain. The CDR3 runs to 16 residues. Germline lookup yields CDR1 SGHVS and CDR2 FNYEAQ. Trimming removed 3 bases from V and 0 bases from J, with 12 bases in between. CDR3 in DNA: TGTGCCAGCAGCTTGAGCCAGGTTTCCTCTGGAAACACCATATATTTT. Translated: CASSLSQVSSGNTIYF.

The V gene is TRBV10-3, the J gene TRBJ1-4, with D perhaps matching TRBD1 (5 bases). Between the trimmed V and J ends, which lost 9 bases and 5 bases, there was a span of 10 bases. The CDR3 totals 12 residues. Per the germline V gene, CDR1 is ENHRY and CDR2 is SYGVKD. DNA for the CDR3: TGTGCCATAGCGGAGGGGAATGAAAAACTGTTTTTT. This translates into CAIAEGNEKLFF.

This clone was seen at least ten times. The chain couples TRBV11-2 to TRBJ2-5; 8 bases map to TRBD1. Germline V gene lookup returns CDR1 SGHAT and CDR2 FQNNGV. The trim removed 4 bases at V and 5 bases at J, leaving 0 bases unmatched. This CDR3 contains 12 residues. CDR3 in amino acids: CASSYRGETQYF. The DNA of the CDR3 is TGTGCCAGCAGCTACAGGGGGGAGACCCAGTACTTC.

This clone occurred once. This chain links TRBV9 with TRBJ2-3, with 12 bases aligning to TRBD1. J was trimmed by 1 base and V by 2 bases; bases with no gene match: 2. The CDR3 contains 16 residues. Germline loops: CDR1 SGDLS, CDR2 YYNGEE. The CDR3 region has the DNA TGTGCCAGCAGCGTGGGACAGGGGGCTGGCACAGATACGCAGTATTTT. This encodes CASSVGQGAGTDTQYF.

V and J are TRBV27 and TRBJ1-1; possibly TRBD1 for D (6 bases). CDR1 is MNHEY, CDR2 SMNVEV, per germline (reference sequence). V was shortened by 7 bases and J by 5 bases, with 23 bases between the two germline ends. The CDR3 totals 16 residues. The CDR3 DNA is TGTGCCAGCATAGGGGTAAAGGGAGGGGGATGGACTGAAGCTTTCTTT. It yields the protein CASIGVKGGGWTEAFF.

This clone was seen a handful of times. The chain couples TRBV13 to TRBJ2-3; 7 bases align to TRBD2. The trim removed 2 bases at V and 4 bases at J, leaving 6 bases unmatched. The CDR3 covers 15 residues. Germline CDR1 and CDR2: PRHDT and FYEKMQ (reference sequence). CDR3 sequence reads: CASSLFGGTADTQYF. DNA for the CDR3: TGTGCCAGCAGCTTATTCGGGGGGACCGCAGATACGCAGTATTTT.

This chain uses TRBV10-3 with TRBJ1-5; D is possibly TRBD1 (5 bases). Germline CDR1 ENHRY, CDR2 SYGVKD. The CDR3 has 16 residues. Trimming removed 0 bases from V and 2 bases from J, with 11 bases in between. CDR3 protein: CAISESNRNRNQPQHF. CDR3 in DNA: TGTGCCATCAGTGAGTCGAACAGGAATCGCAATCAGCCCCAGCATTTT.

V and J are TRBV6-2 or TRBV6-3 and TRBJ2-7; possibly TRBD2 for D (6 bases). V lost 4 bases and J lost 0, with 16 bases in between. This CDR3 has 16 amino acids. Looked up from germline, CDR1 is MNHEY and CDR2 is SVGEGT. The CDR3 DNA reads TGTGCCAGCAGTTTTGATGGGCGGGACGTCTCCTACGAGCAGTACTTC. It is translated as CASSFDGRDVSYEQYF.

This clone was recorded a few times. The V call is TRBV6-4, the J call TRBJ1-6, with D unclear. The germline gives CDR1 MRHNA, CDR2 SNTAGT. The CDR3 is made up of 15 amino acids. Trimming cost V 5 bases and J 12 bases, with 20 bases left between them. CDR3 protein: CASSREGGHSGPLHF. DNA for the CDR3: TGTGCCAGCAGTCGGGAGGGAGGGCACTCAGGACCCCTCCACTTT.

This chain connects TRBV5-4 to TRBJ2-5, with 8 nucleotides matching TRBD2. This CDR3 spans 15 amino acids. The V gene's germline CDR1 is SGHNT and CDR2 YYREEE (reference sequence). The trim removed 0 bases at V and 2 bases at J, leaving 3 bases unmatched. The CDR3 DNA follows: TGTGCCAGCAGCTTGGGCGGGGGGAGGCAAGAGACCCAGTACTTC. It translates to CASSLGGGRQETQYF.

This chain connects TRBV7-6 to TRBJ2-5; unclear D gene. Trimming stripped 0 bases from V and 2 bases from J, with 10 bases between. This CDR3 is built from 15 residues. Germline V gene data show CDR1 as SGHVS and CDR2 as FNYEAQ. CDR3 DNA sequence: TGTGCCAGCAGCTTAGCGATCGCTATACAAGAGACCCAGTACTTC. Its protein is CASSLAIAIQETQYF.

The chain uses TRBV2 and TRBJ2-2, with D maybe TRBD2 (5 bases). CDR3 length: 14 amino acids. Trimming cost V 6 bases and J 4 bases, with 12 bases left between them. Germline values: CDR1 SNHLY, CDR2 FYNNEI. CDR3 protein: CASSALGSTGELFF. In DNA, the CDR3 is TGTGCCAGCAGCGCCCTAGGGAGCACCGGGGAGCTGTTTTTT. The variable domain in full, completed from reference TRBV2 and TRBJ2-2, reads EPEVTQTPSHQVTQMGQEVILRCVPISNHLYFYWYRQILGQKVEFLVSFYNNEISEKSEIFDDQFSVERPDGSNFTLKIRSTKLEDSAMYFCASSALGSTGELFFGEGSRLTVL.

The DNA for the CDR3 is TGTGCCAGCAGCCCGTGGACAGGGGGTATGGATGAGCAGTTCTTC. Translated: CASSPWTGGMDEQFF. The chain couples TRBV7-8 to TRBJ2-1, with 10 bases that match TRBD1. Trimming at V came to 5 bases and at J to 8 bases, leaving 9 bases not matched to a gene. CDR1 is SGHVS and CDR2 is FQNEAQ in the germline V gene. The CDR3 spans 15 residues. The variable domain in full, completed from reference TRBV7-8 and TRBJ2-1, reads GAGVSQSPRYKVAKRGQDVALRCDPISGHVSLFWYQQALGQGPEFLTYFQNEAQLDKSGLPSDRFFAERPEGSVSTLKIQRTQQEDSAVYLCASSPWTGGMDEQFFGPGTRLTVL.

This clone has more than one count but fewer than ten. The gene calls are TRBV7-9 and TRBJ2-5; TRBD2 matches 8 bases. Germline V gene sequence: CDR1 SEHNR, CDR2 FQNEAQ (reference sequence). This CDR3 has 15 residues. Unmatched junction bases numbered 6, after V lost 4 bases and J lost 2 bases. In DNA, the CDR3 is TGTGCCAGCAGCTCCGCCTTAGCGGGGCAAGAGACCCAGTACTTC. It encodes CASSSALAGQETQYF.

The chain joins TRBV5-6 to TRBJ1-1, with TRBD1 identical over 9 bases. Germline V gene lookup returns CDR1 SGHDT and CDR2 YYEEEE. Germline trimming cut 4 bases from V and 3 bases from J; bases unmatched to any gene: 10. The CDR3 loop spans 16 amino acids. DNA for the CDR3: TGTGCCAGCAGCCCTCAGGACAGGGGAGGATACACTGAAGCTTTCTTT. It specifies CASSPQDRGGYTEAFF.

V gene TRBV4-2 combines with J gene TRBJ1-4; no reliable D call. V lost 0 bases and J 4 bases, leaving 9 bases between the germline ends. Germline V lookup: CDR1 LGHNA, CDR2 YNFKEQ. CDR3 length: 15 amino acids. CDR3: CASSQDWGDNEKLFF. The CDR3 nucleotides read TGTGCCAGCAGCCAAGACTGGGGAGATAATGAAAAACTGTTTTTT.

The chain uses TRBV15 and TRBJ1-3; a possible D gene is TRBD1 (6 bases). The CDR3 is 15 amino acids. Deletions cut 6 bases from V and 0 bases from J, with 12 bases between. CDR1 is LNHNV, CDR2 YYDKDF, per germline (reference sequence). CDR3 in amino acids: CATSTGQLSGNTIYF. In nucleotides, the CDR3 is TGTGCCACCAGTACAGGACAGCTCTCTGGAAACACCATATATTTT.

Only one count was recorded for this clone. The rearrangement uses TRBV21-1 and TRBJ1-4; the table's D call of TRBD1 was not tested on the DNA. TRBV21-1 is deemed a pseudogene. The CDR3 totals 17 residues. The DNA for the CDR3 is TGTGCCAGCAGACAGACTTCAGGGGTTGGGTGGAATGAAAAACTGTTTTTT. It yields the protein CASRQTSGVGWNEKLFF.

The genes are TRBV18 and TRBJ2-7; D is possibly TRBD2 (5 bases). The CDR3 runs 13 residues. Per the germline V gene, CDR1 is KGHSH and CDR2 is LQKENI. Trimming shortened V by 3 bases and J by 2 bases, and 8 bases separated the two germline ends. CDR3 residues: CASSPRAAYEQYF. Here the CDR3 DNA reads TGTGCCAGCTCACCCAGAGCGGCCTACGAGCAGTACTTC. The full variable domain, its missing parts supplied by reference TRBV18 and TRBJ2-7, is NAGVMQNPRHLVRRRGQEARLRCSPMKGHSHVYWYRQLPEEGLKFMVYLQKENIIDESGMPKERFSAEFPKEGPSILRIQQVVRGDSAAYFCASSPRAAYEQYFGPGTRLTVT.